This entry is about one T cell receptor (beta chain). The antigen it binds to is not known. No per-base quality is available; no much larger clone lies one base away. The library came from multiplex PCR. For sequencing, an Illumina HiSeq 4000 was employed. iRepertoire HTBI primers and Arm-PCR amplification of CDR3 regions were used to construct TCR beta libraries. Gel purification was performed on PCR products prior to sequencing. The authors processed their data as follows. Across samples, around 62 TRBV and around 15 TRBJ segments were identified and used for gene usage analysis of CDR3 amino acid clonotypes. COPE and FqMerger were used to merge the filtered high-quality paired reads into contigs. BLAST was used to align contigs to IMGT TRBV, TRBD and TRBJ reference genes, and CDR3 was defined according to IMGT. Highly expanded clones were defined as clonotypes with a frequency above 0.1%. Repertoire diversity was measured by Shannon entropy, and V-J evenness by the Gini coefficient. A clonotype was considered public if more than one individual shared it. TCRdb reprocessed the public reads (quality trimming at Q25 with fastp, clone calling with MiXCR) and kept in-frame beta chains. Rows with one shared CDR3 protein collapse into an entry with the most common genes and DNA. What appears here as the V and J calls and clone size reflects TCRdb's work, not the paper's. In all, the sample holds fewer than 500,000 distinct CDR3 sequences, and 15% to 20% of those were seen once. The ten largest account for about 12% of the sample.

This record comes from a study of regulatory T cells in long-lasting Graves disease (dated by TCRdb to about 2021). Background on the whole study: Antithyroid drugs had been taken for less than 3 months by newly diagnosed Graves' disease patients. Patients with persistent Graves' disease were compared with patients with newly diagnosed Graves' disease using TCR sequencing and RNA sequencing of peripheral blood. The study took place in China and was registered as a clinical trial. A total of around 35 samples underwent TCR sequencing: about 13 from persistent and roughly 20 from newly diagnosed Graves' disease patients. What the authors observed across the whole study: Patients with persistent disease shared more public clonotypes (around 3,000) than newly diagnosed patients did (approximately 970). The authors noted that the small sample size was a limitation that may lower accuracy. The study examined only peripheral blood because the primary lesion, thyroid tissue, could not be accessed. Persistent Graves' disease patients showed lower TCR Shannon entropy and fewer highly expanded clones than newly diagnosed patients, suggesting clonal expansion. Sequencing and analysis were limited to the TCR beta chain.

The time point label for this specimen denotes: newly diagnosed GD, antithyroid drugs for less than 3 months. RNA was extracted from PBMCs in TRIzol for both TCR sequencing and RNA sequencing. Graves' disease was diagnosed according to American Thyroid Association guidelines. Recruitment of patients was carried out at an endocrinology department in Xi'an, China. Each patient gave about 10 milliliters of peripheral blood, collected in an EDTA anticoagulant tube. Ficoll Paque Plus density gradient separation was used to isolate PBMCs, and no additional T cell sorting was done. An Agilent 2100 Bioanalyzer and agarose gel were used to assess RNA quality, and a NanoDrop 2000 was used to measure RNA concentration. This sample also belongs to another study, concerning T cells in Graves' hyperthyroidism and ophthalmopathy. Drawing on the second study: A patient counted as having stable Graves' hyperthyroidism if no progression to ophthalmopathy occurred over 18 months of follow-up. Hyperthyroidism patients were newly diagnosed, with disease duration under 2 months, and aged 18 to 65 years. Patients with uncontrolled infections, other autoimmune diseases, pregnancy or lactation were excluded. Diagnoses relied on clinical symptoms, serum thyroxine and TRAb, thyroid ultrasound and orbital computed tomography. The TCR CDR3 was subjected to a first round of RT-PCR using the HTBI primer set and the Qiagen OneStep RT-PCR kit. Most expanded thyroid clonotypes (frequency above 0.001) were also detected in blood, a finding suggesting that blood repertoires may reflect thyroid immune responses. In cross-validation, a model built on a 13 V-J signature told ophthalmopathy apart from stable hyperthyroidism with under 90% sensitivity and 81% to 82% specificity, and in testing the same model reached 80%/75%. During validation, the model predicted progression to ophthalmopathy a median of about 6.5 months ahead of onset, with around 65% sensitivity and around 73% specificity. To identify TCR V-J signatures that set the groups apart, the researchers used a discovery cohort of 100 patients, made up of 40 to 45 with Graves' ophthalmopathy and some 58 with stable Graves' hyperthyroidism. Whether ophthalmopathy could be predicted prospectively was tested in an independent validation cohort made up of under 20 hyperthyroidism patients plus 17 patients who later progressed to ophthalmopathy. The 95 to 100 discovery patients were randomly split 7:3 into training and test sets. Thyroid tissue and blood T-cell repertoires from roughly six Graves' hyperthyroidism patients were also compared in the study. Following sampling, methimazole starting at 30 mg daily was given to hyperthyroidism patients, and high-dose intravenous methylprednisolone was given to ophthalmopathy patients. Libraries were constructed in a second round of multiplex PCR, after which size selection and purification were carried out. Libraries were sequenced paired-end with 100 bp reads on an Illumina HiSeq2000. Raw data were processed with SOAPnuke, discarding reads with adapters, uncalled bases, mean Phred below 15, or no exact constant-primer or identifier match. High-quality paired reads were merged with COPE v1.2.5, and unique nucleotide sequences were defined as clonotypes. MiTCR v1.1 was used to align clonotypes to the IMGT TRBV, TRBD and TRBJ reference segments. Only V-J combinations with frequency above 0.0001, covering about 99% of repertoires, were analysed. The TCS score was defined as F50 (clonal expansion) divided by E x V (chaos), with BLOSUM62-based TCRdist calculated between CDR3 peptides within each V-J. Welch's t-statistics and random forest reduced several hundred V-J features to some 14, which were used in a naive Bayes classifier (R e1071). Sample size was not statistically predetermined, and blinding of investigators to group allocation was not performed. The paper reports TCR Vbeta CDR3 sequencing of over 130 peripheral blood samples: fewer than 50 ophthalmopathy, 75 to 80 hyperthyroidism and around 17 progressor patients.

This clonotype originated in a man aged 35 to 55 with Graves disease. Donor details come from another sample of the same person, matched by shared clones. The sequenced sample was peripheral blood mononuclear cells (PBMCs), obtained at new diagnosis, from a patient treated with antithyroid drugs.

The nucleotide sequence is given as TGTGCCATCATGAAATGGGAGGGGCTCCCAATCTGGCCCCAGCATTTT. It translates to CAIMKWEGLPIWPQHF. The V and J segments used are TRBV10-3 and TRBJ1-5; possibly the D gene is TRBD1, per 5 matching bases. The CDR3, from cysteine to phenylalanine, totals 16 residues. This entry keeps only the CDR3 DNA: 48 bases, framed from base 1. V loses 7 bases of germline sequence and J loses 9 bases, and the interval between the two ends is 25 bases. CDR1 and CDR2, per the germline V gene, are ENHRY and SYGVKD.